These 12 T cell receptor beta chains share one sample of origin, sequenced in a study of CD8+CD57+ T cells in acquired aplastic anemia. It was patients with CD8+CD57+ cell expansion by flow cytometry who were chosen for sequencing. TCR beta VDJ and CDR3 profiling used genomic DNA as template. TCRdb redid the calling of the reads with MiXCR, one entry per CDR3 protein. The data show 260,000 or so distinct CDR3 sequences, with 40% to 50% seen just once and over 7.5% held by the top ten. What was sequenced was sorted CD4+, CD8+, or CD8+CD57+ T cells (not recorded which) from PBMCs. All receptors come from a human donor with aplastic anemia.

This clonotype has just a few counts. The junction departs from the called germline gene at one end, perhaps through a read error. The gene calls are TRBV7-3 and TRBJ2-1; the match to TRBD2 covers 10 bases. The CDR3 is 16 amino acids. From germline, CDR1 is SGHTA and CDR2 FQGTGA. CDR3 region: CASSSPPSGGVNGQFF. The CDR3 DNA is TGTGCCAGCAGCTCCCCCCCTAGCGGGGGAGTGAATGGGCAGTTCTTC.

This clonotype was seen more than once but under ten times. V gene TRBV20-1 combines with J gene TRBJ2-3, with 8 bases lining up with TRBD2. Germline CDR1 and CDR2: DFQATT and SNEGSKA (reference sequence). The CDR3 contains 15 residues. J was trimmed by 11 bases and V by 1 base; bases with no gene match: 14. The CDR3 nucleotides are TGCAGTGCTAGAGTGGCGGGACTAGACTACAATGAGCAGTATTTT. It translates to CSARVAGLDYNEQYF.

The rearrangement uses TRBV13 and TRBJ2-2, with D possibly being TRBD2 (6 bases). Germline CDR1 reads PRHDT; CDR2 reads FYEKMQ (reference sequence). This CDR3 has 16 amino acids. V gave up 5 bases and J gave up 4 bases, with 17 bases separating them. CDR3 DNA sequence: TGTGCCAGCAGCAGAGAGCGGGTCCGGGGCACCGGGGAGCTGTTTTTT. Protein: CASSRERVRGTGELFF.

This clonotype was seen once. Being one base from a much bigger clone, this may be a read error. The chain links TRBV9 to TRBJ1-1; TRBD1 might be the D (5 bases). The CDR3 sequence is 16 residues long. Germline V gives CDR1 SGDLS, CDR2 YYNGEE. The V and J ends lost 6 bases and 4 bases respectively, with 22 bases between them. The CDR3: CASMLRLGLSSTEAFF. CDR3 DNA sequence: TGTGCCAGCATGTTACGGCTGGGGCTCTCGAGCACTGAAGCTTTCTTT.

This clonotype was counted at least ten times. The genes are TRBV2 and TRBJ1-1; D gene uncertain. The germline CDR1 and CDR2 sequences are SNHLY and FYNNEI. The CDR3 totals 17 residues. The CDR3 DNA is TGTGCAGTAAGAGGTGGACTGAAAACAGTTATGAACACTGAAGCTTTCTTT. Translating gives CAVRGGLKTVMNTEAFF.

There are many counts of this clonotype. V is TRBV6-5 and J is TRBJ2-1; tentative D call: TRBD1 (5 bases). Per germline, CDR1 MNHEY and CDR2 SVGAGI. V was pared by 0 bases and J by 6 bases, with 12 bases between. This CDR3 has 15 amino acids. In nucleotides, the CDR3 is TGTGCCAGCAGTTACTCGAGCAGGGTTGGCAATGAGCAGTTCTTC. Its translation is CASSYSSRVGNEQFF.

This clonotype was seen just once. For the CDR3, the DNA is TGTGCCAGCAGACCGCCACCCGGGACAGGGGACCAAGAGACCCAGTACTTC. It specifies CASRPPPGTGDQETQYF. This chain uses TRBV25-1 with TRBJ2-5; TRBD1 aligns across 10 bases. With V trimmed by 6 bases and J by 0 bases, 10 bases remained unmatched. The V gene's germline CDR1 is MGHDK and CDR2 SYGVNS. The CDR3 sequence is 17 residues long.

This clonotype showed up many times. CDR3 sequence: CASSDANTIYF. Written as DNA, the CDR3 is TGTGCCAGCAGCGACGCAAACACCATATATTTT. The chain carries TRBV9 and TRBJ1-3, with D uncertain. With 3 bases removed from V and 6 bases from J, the gap between germline ends came to 4 bases. In germline, CDR1 is SGDLS, CDR2 YYNGEE. The length of the CDR3 is 11 residues.

The V gene is TRBV7-9, the J gene TRBJ1-2; possibly TRBD1 for D (6 bases). Trimming took off 7 bases at V and 0 bases at J, with 15 bases between the two ends. CDR3 length: 15 residues. Germline values: CDR1 SEHNR, CDR2 FQNEAQ (reference sequence). The CDR3 loop reads CASTPSRQANYGYTF. For the CDR3, the DNA is TGTGCCAGCACCCCAAGTAGACAGGCTAACTATGGCTACACCTTC.

The J gene is TRBJ2-1, the V gene TRBV7-8; the match to TRBD2 covers 10 bases. The CDR3 sequence is 15 residues long. V lost 4 bases, J lost 10 bases, and 10 bases stayed unmatched. The germline CDR1 and CDR2 sequences are SGHVS and FQNEAQ. The CDR3 nucleotides are TGTGCCAGCAGCTCTAGGCTGCTAGCGGGAGAGGAGCAGTTCTTC. Protein: CASSSRLLAGEEQFF.

This clonotype has just a few counts. This chain connects TRBV28 to TRBJ1-6; 7 positions match TRBD1. V dropped 10 bases and J dropped 10; count of bases not matched to a gene: 10. The germline V gene encodes CDR1 MDHEN and CDR2 SYDVKM. The CDR3 is 13 residues long. CDR3 amino acids: CATSFGGGSPLHF. The CDR3 nucleotides are TGTGCCACTTCCTTTGGAGGGGGCTCACCCCTCCACTTT.

The V gene is TRBV10-3, the J gene TRBJ2-5; D gene unclear. In germline, CDR1 is ENHRY, CDR2 SYGVKD. This CDR3 region has 12 residues. V lost 3 bases and J lost 3, with 5 bases in between. CDR3 amino acids: CAISEFEETQYF. The CDR3 DNA sequence: TGTGCCATCAGTGAATTTGAAGAGACCCAGTACTTC.